One sample yielded the 24 T cell receptor beta chains listed below, sequenced in a study of T cells after yellow fever vaccination. A single record per CDR3 protein comes from TCRdb applying MiXCR to the 5' RACE reads. The table includes some 110,000 distinct CDR3 sequences, about 7.4% detected once. The source material was CD4+ T cells sorted from PBMCs, sampled less than 11 days after the first yellow fever vaccination. These receptors came from a man aged 18 to 35 who received the YFV17D yellow fever vaccine.

This clonotype was picked up many times. The chain combines TRBV5-1 with TRBJ2-3, with D maybe TRBD1 (6 bases). The V end lost 1 base, the J end lost 6 bases, and 9 bases lay between the germline ends. The CDR3 has 13 amino acids. CDR1 and CDR2 from the germline V gene are SGHRS and YFSETQ. The CDR3 region is CASSLHRVDTQYF. The CDR3 bases are TGCGCCAGCAGCTTGCACAGGGTGGATACGCAGTATTTT.

This clonotype was detected a few times. The chain recombines TRBV5-1 with TRBJ1-1, with 7 bases that match TRBD1. This CDR3 region has 14 residues. Germline-derived CDR1 and CDR2 are SGHRS and YFSETQ. The ends lost 0 bases at V and 6 bases at J; junction bases unmatched: 5. The CDR3 coding sequence is TGCGCCAGCAGCTTGGGGGACAGCAGACCTGAAGCTTTCTTT. Translated, it gives CASSLGDSRPEAFF.

The sample holds many counts of this clonotype. This chain uses TRBV28 with TRBJ1-2, with D unclear. This CDR3 contains 13 residues. The germline V gene has CDR1 MDHEN and CDR2 SYDVKM. Trimming pared 7 bases from V and 2 bases from J, leaving 11 bases between. The CDR3 spells CASTMGKNYGYTF. The CDR3 DNA reads as TGTGCCAGCACTATGGGGAAGAACTATGGCTACACCTTC.

Notes on this clonotype: One base away lies a much larger clone, so this may be a sequencing read error. The chain recombines TRBV7-2 with TRBJ1-2; D is perhaps TRBD1 (5 bases). Trimming cost V 5 bases and J 3 bases, with 19 bases left between them. The CDR3 runs 16 residues. Germline V gene data show CDR1 as SGHTA and CDR2 as FQGNSA. The DNA for the CDR3 is TGTGCCAGCAGCATACAATCAGGGCAGGGCCACTATGGCTACACCTTC. The encoded protein is CASSIQSGQGHYGYTF.

This clonotype has just a few counts. The CDR3 nucleotides are TGTGCCAGCAGCGTAGAGGGTCCACCGAACACCGGGGAGCTGTTTTTT. It codes for CASSVEGPPNTGELFF. V and J are TRBV9 and TRBJ2-2; no definite D call. The CDR3 is 16 amino acids. Trimming took off 0 bases at V and 0 bases at J, with 9 bases between the two ends. CDR1 and CDR2 from the germline V gene are SGDLS and YYNGEE.

This sequence joins TRBV3-1 and TRBJ1-2; D is ambiguous. V shed 5 bases and J shed 8 bases, with 15 bases lying between them. Germline V gives CDR1 LGHDT, CDR2 YNNKEL (reference sequence). The CDR3 loop spans 13 amino acids. CDR3 bases: TGTGCCAGCAGCTTTAGTTCGACGAAAGGCTACACCTTC. Its protein product is CASSFSSTKGYTF.

The chain couples TRBV5-1 to TRBJ2-7, with 7 bases lining up with TRBD1. Per germline, CDR1 SGHRS and CDR2 YFSETQ. The V gene end was trimmed by 4 bases and the J gene end by 3 bases; junction bases not matched to a gene: 10. CDR3 length: 15 residues. The DNA of the CDR3 is TGCGCCAGCAGCCATTCCAGGGGGTTCAACTACGAGCAGTACTTC. Encoded protein: CASSHSRGFNYEQYF.

This clonotype was observed at least ten times. V usage is TRBV19 and J usage is TRBJ1-1, with D unclear. The germline V gene has CDR1 LNHDA and CDR2 SQIVND (reference sequence). V was cut by 3 bases and J by 4 bases, with 12 bases left in between. The CDR3 totals 14 residues. CDR3 in amino acids: CASSISGLATEAFF. The CDR3 nucleotides read TGTGCCAGTAGTATTTCCGGGTTGGCCACTGAAGCTTTCTTT.

This clonotype was counted ten times or more. V gene TRBV4-3 combines with J gene TRBJ2-3; 12 nucleotides agree with TRBD1. The V and J ends lost 3 bases and 9 bases, in that order; junction bases with no gene match: 10. The CDR3 sequence is 16 residues long. CDR1 is LGHNA, CDR2 YSLEER, per germline. CDR3 nucleotides: TGCGCCAGCAGCCACCTGGGACAGGGGGCATCAAGCACGCAGTATTTT. This codes for CASSHLGQGASSTQYF.

This clonotype was recorded at least ten times. J is TRBJ2-2 and V is TRBV12-3 or TRBV12-4; D gene unclear. Trimming cost V 7 bases and J 4 bases, with 10 bases left between them. The CDR3 spans 13 residues. The CDR3 spells CASTPPGTGELFF. CDR3 DNA sequence: TGTGCCAGCACCCCCCCGGGCACCGGGGAGCTGTTTTTT.

The sample holds many counts of this clonotype. The V and J genes are TRBV6-5 and TRBJ2-5, with D perhaps TRBD2 (6 bases). V lost 4 bases to trimming and J lost 5 bases, with 14 bases between them. The CDR3 is 14 amino acids. CDR1 and CDR2 (germline): MNHEY, SVGAGI. The CDR3 here is CASSSPGDRETQYF. The CDR3, as DNA: TGTGCCAGCAGTTCCCCGGGGGATCGGGAGACCCAGTACTTC.

In its sample, this clonotype was seen many times. The chain links TRBV7-3 to TRBJ1-1; no definite D call. Deletions cut 3 bases from V and 1 base from J, with 9 bases between. This CDR3 is 14 amino acids long. Germline CDR1 is SGHTA and CDR2 is FQGTGA. CDR3 amino acids: CASSFSPGNTEAFF. The CDR3, as DNA: TGTGCCAGCAGCTTTAGCCCAGGGAACACTGAAGCTTTCTTT.

This clonotype was picked up many times. The rearrangement uses TRBV6-2 or TRBV6-3 and TRBJ2-4; TRBD2 matches at 11 bases. J lost 12 bases, V lost 2 bases, and 12 bases had no gene match. The CDR3 has 16 residues. CDR1 is MNHEY and CDR2 is SVGEGT in the germline V gene. The CDR3 loop reads CASSYLGLAGGHHQYF. Here the CDR3 DNA reads TGTGCCAGCAGTTACCTGGGGCTAGCGGGGGGACATCATCAGTACTTC.

There are a few counts of this clonotype. The DNA for the CDR3 is TGTGCCAGCAGCTACGACAGGGGGCTTGTCGAGCAGTACTTC. It yields the protein CASSYDRGLVEQYF. The chain combines TRBV13 with TRBJ2-7, with TRBD1 matching 10 bases. CDR1 is PRHDT and CDR2 is FYEKMQ in the germline V gene (reference sequence). V was clipped by 4 bases and J by 6 bases; unmatched bases: 6. The CDR3 length is 14 residues.

This clonotype was detected ten times or more. The chain joins TRBV20-1 to TRBJ1-1; a weak D match, TRBD1 (6 bases). The CDR3 is 14 residues long. Trimming pared 8 bases from V and 1 base from J, leaving 17 bases between. Germline assignment: CDR1 DFQATT and CDR2 SNEGSKA (reference sequence). Here the CDR3 DNA reads TGCAGTAGTAAGGGGGTCGACGAGAACACTGAAGCTTTCTTT. Amino acid sequence: CSSKGVDENTEAFF.

The rearrangement links TRBV19 to TRBJ2-1, with TRBD1 matching over 7 bases. Trimming removed 3 bases from V and 9 bases from J; junction bases left unmatched: 14. The germline V gene has CDR1 LNHDA and CDR2 SQIVND (reference sequence). CDR3 length equals 16 residues. The CDR3 reads CASSIGSATGRTEQFF. CDR3 bases: TGTGCCAGTAGTATCGGGTCCGCGACAGGGCGGACTGAGCAGTTCTTC.

This clonotype showed up many times. V is TRBV20-1 and J is TRBJ1-6; a weak D match, TRBD1 (5 bases). The CDR3 runs to 18 residues. The germline V gene encodes CDR1 DFQATT and CDR2 SNEGSKA (reference sequence). The ends were cut back, 0 bases at V and 7 bases at J, with 22 bases in the middle. The CDR3 sequence: CSARDLGRGSVWNSPLHF. The CDR3 bases are TGCAGTGCTAGAGATCTGGGGCGGGGAAGTGTTTGGAATTCACCCCTCCACTTT.

This clonotype was recorded many times. The CDR3 loop reads CASSLGSDQIHTF. The DNA for the CDR3 is TGTGCCAGCAGTTTGGGATCAGACCAGATCCACACCTTC. The V and J genes are TRBV12-3 or TRBV12-4 and TRBJ1-2; unclear D gene. V lost 3 bases and J lost 12, with 17 bases in between. The CDR3 has 13 amino acids.

Many counts were recorded for this clonotype. The chain employs TRBV5-1 and TRBJ1-1; D might be TRBD1 (5 bases). The CDR3 contains 14 residues. V lost 3 bases and J lost 1, with 10 bases in between. The germline V gene encodes CDR1 SGHRS and CDR2 YFSETQ. CDR3 protein: CASSWGVENTEAFF. CDR3 nucleotide sequence: TGCGCCAGCAGCTGGGGGGTGGAGAACACTGAAGCTTTCTTT.

This clonotype was recorded at least ten times. The V gene is TRBV7-2, the J gene TRBJ2-2; D not resolved. V lost 1 base, J lost 9 bases, and 6 bases lay in between. This CDR3 spans 12 amino acids. CDR1 SGHTA and CDR2 FQGNSA come from the germline V gene. The CDR3 loop reads CASSLDFRELFF. Here the CDR3 DNA reads TGTGCCAGCAGCTTAGACTTCCGGGAGCTGTTTTTT. Filled out from reference TRBV7-2 and TRBJ2-2, the complete variable domain reads GAGVSQSPSNKVTEKGKDVELRCDPISGHTALYWYRQSLGQGLEFLIYFQGNSAPDKSGLPSDRFSAERTGGSVSTLTIQRTQQEDSAVYLCASSLDFRELFFGEGSRLTVL.

This clonotype has a count of ten or more. V and J are TRBV3-1 and TRBJ2-7, with 8 bases identical to TRBD2. V shed 0 bases, J shed 3 bases, and the junction held 4 bases outside the gene matches. The V gene's germline CDR1 is LGHDT and CDR2 YNNKEL (reference sequence). The CDR3 covers 15 residues. CDR3 coding DNA: TGTGCCAGCAGCCAAGATCCCGGGACTAGCTACGAGCAGTACTTC. It encodes CASSQDPGTSYEQYF.

This clonotype was seen ten or more times. The chain has TRBV5-1 and TRBJ2-3; 10 bases are a match to TRBD1. After removal of 4 bases from V and 4 bases from J, the junction contained 6 bases not matched to a gene. Germline lookup yields CDR1 SGHRS and CDR2 YFSETQ. This CDR3 has 15 residues. CDR3 nucleotides: TGCGCCAGCAGCCCAACGGGGACAGGGGCAGATACGCAGTATTTT. It specifies CASSPTGTGADTQYF.

This chain uses TRBV7-6 with TRBJ1-1; perhaps TRBD1 as D (5 bases). V lost 1 base, J lost 0 bases, and 9 bases lay in between. The CDR3 covers 15 residues. Germline CDR1 SGHVS, CDR2 FNYEAQ. CDR3 DNA sequence: TGTGCCAGCAGCTTAGGGGGACCTTTGAACACTGAAGCTTTCTTT. Its protein product is CASSLGGPLNTEAFF.

This clonotype was detected ten times or more. The rearrangement joins TRBV7-9 to TRBJ2-3; D is possibly TRBD2 (5 bases). The germline gives CDR1 SEHNR, CDR2 FQNEAQ (reference sequence). The CDR3 has 13 residues. Trimming shortened V by 3 bases and J by 5 bases, and 9 bases separated the two germline ends. The CDR3 DNA sequence: TGTGCCAGCAGCTTGACTACCGGAGATACGCAGTATTTT. Amino acid sequence: CASSLTTGDTQYF. The full variable domain, in which reference TRBV7-9 and TRBJ2-3 provide the parts outside the CDR3, is DTGVSQNPRHKITKRGQNVTFRCDPISEHNRLYWYRQTLGQGPEFLTYFQNEAQLEKSRLLSDRFSAERPKGSFSTLEIQRTEQGDSAMYLCASSLTTGDTQYFGPGTRLTVL.